Listed here are 26 T cell receptor beta chains from one sample, sequenced in a study of T cell responses to AZD1222 COVID-19 vaccine. Data came from immunoSEQ multiplex PCR; TCRdb stores just in-frame clones and leaves some out. The sample has about 74,000 clones; more than 80% are singletons. This specimen was peripheral blood, taken on day 0 of AZD1222 vaccination. The receptors stem from an adult in good health.

This rearrangement joins TRBV19 to TRBJ2-3, with D tentatively TRBD2 (5 bases). V was clipped by 5 bases and J by 4 bases, with 13 bases between them. Germline V CDR1 and CDR2: LNHDA, SQIVND (reference sequence). This CDR3 is 14 amino acids long. This CDR3 is CASSSGSSADTQYF. Written as DNA, the CDR3 is TGTGCCAGTAGTTCGGGATCCTCGGCAGATACGCAGTATTTT.

The chain uses TRBV7-8 and TRBJ2-2, with D maybe TRBD2 (6 bases). The germline V and J ends were trimmed by 0 bases and 7 bases, with 15 bases remaining between them. Germline V lookup: CDR1 SGHVS, CDR2 FQNEAQ. This CDR3 comprises 16 residues. The CDR3 DNA reads TGTGCCAGCAGCTTAGCGGCGGGGTCGAAGGGCGGGGAGCTGTTTTTT. Encoded protein: CASSLAAGSKGGELFF.

The chain carries TRBV10-3 and TRBJ1-5; TRBD1 is a possible D gene (5 bases). With 6 bases removed from V and 5 bases from J, the gap between germline ends came to 14 bases. Germline CDR1 is ENHRY and CDR2 is SYGVKD. This CDR3 has 14 amino acids. CDR3 residues: CAIRSPGGDQPQHF. The CDR3 nucleotides are TGTGCCATCAGGTCCCCCGGGGGAGATCAGCCCCAGCATTTT.

The chain couples TRBV6-2 or TRBV6-3 to TRBJ2-7; 8 bases fit TRBD1. Germline trimming cut 7 bases from V and 7 bases from J; bases unmatched to any gene: 12. The CDR3 consists of 14 residues. Germline V gene data show CDR1 as MNHEY and CDR2 as SVGEGT. The CDR3 DNA is TGTGCCAGCAACCCCGGACAGGGTGTGCGGGAGCAGTACTTC. It yields the protein CASNPGQGVREQYF.

The chain recombines TRBV27 with TRBJ2-1; TRBD1 matches at 11 bases. This CDR3 is 14 amino acids long. J lost 5 bases, V lost 7 bases, and 4 bases had no gene match. Germline V lookup: CDR1 MNHEY, CDR2 SMNVEV (reference sequence). The DNA of the CDR3 is TGTGCCAGCAAAGAGGACAGGGGGCACAATGAGCAGTTCTTC. Amino acid sequence: CASKEDRGHNEQFF.

The chain combines TRBV27 with TRBJ2-1; D is uncertain. This CDR3 contains 15 residues. The germline CDR1 and CDR2 sequences are MNHEY and SMNVEV (reference sequence). Trimming removed 3 bases at V and 0 bases at J, with 9 bases between. The CDR3 loop reads CASSFKSSSYNEQFF. CDR3 DNA: TGTGCCAGCAGTTTTAAATCCAGCTCCTACAATGAGCAGTTCTTC.

Only a few counts were recorded for this clone. The gene calls are TRBV2 and TRBJ1-5; D might be TRBD1 (5 bases). CDR1 is SNHLY and CDR2 is FYNNEI in the germline V gene. V lost 5 bases and J lost 0, with 14 bases in between. This CDR3 is 16 amino acids long. CDR3 DNA: TGTGCCAGCAGTTTCGGGACGGAACATAGCAATCAGCCCCAGCATTTT. Protein sequence: CASSFGTEHSNQPQHF.

The CDR3 loop reads CASSGLLGNYGYTF. CDR3 DNA: TGTGCCAGCAGTGGGTTACTGGGAAACTATGGCTACACCTTC. The rearrangement links TRBV28 to TRBJ1-2; D is uncertain. Germline CDR1 is MDHEN and CDR2 is SYDVKM. Trimming cost V 5 bases and J 2 bases, with 12 bases left between them. This CDR3 is 14 amino acids long.

As DNA, the CDR3 is TGTGCCAGCAGCTCAGAAACCGGGACTAGCGCCTTCGAGCAGTACTTC. Its translation: CASSSETGTSAFEQYF. J is TRBJ2-7 and V is TRBV7-9; the match to TRBD2 covers 10 bases. CDR1 is SEHNR and CDR2 is FQNEAQ in the germline V gene (reference sequence). The V and J ends lost 4 bases and 6 bases, in that order; junction bases with no gene match: 12. This CDR3 is 16 amino acids long.

This clone was found once. The chain has TRBV11-2 and TRBJ1-3, with unresolved D. Trimming shortened V by 3 bases and J by 6 bases, and 9 bases separated the two germline ends. There are 13 residues in the CDR3. CDR1 is SGHAT, CDR2 FQNNGV, per germline. The CDR3 spells CASSFPAANTIYF. The CDR3 bases are TGTGCCAGCAGCTTCCCAGCGGCAAACACCATATATTTT.

V is TRBV28 and J is TRBJ1-2; D possibly corresponds to TRBD1 (5 bases). The CDR3 consists of 12 residues. V gave up 10 bases and J gave up 4 bases, with 13 bases separating them. Germline values: CDR1 MDHEN, CDR2 SYDVKM. The CDR3 DNA follows: TGTGCCACTACCGGGACGGCCTATGGCTACACCTTC. Encoded protein: CATTGTAYGYTF.

The chain uses TRBV19 and TRBJ1-1, with D unclear. The CDR3 runs 14 residues. Germline assignment: CDR1 LNHDA and CDR2 SQIVND (reference sequence). Trimming removed 5 bases from V and 3 bases from J, with 13 bases in between. The CDR3 here is CASSPAFRDTEAFF. Here the CDR3 DNA reads TGTGCCAGTAGTCCTGCCTTCCGGGACACTGAAGCTTTCTTT.

The gene calls are TRBV19 and TRBJ2-5, with D tentatively TRBD1 (5 bases). V was trimmed by 4 bases and J by 1 base, leaving 10 bases between them. This CDR3 has 14 residues. Germline assignment: CDR1 LNHDA and CDR2 SQIVND (reference sequence). This chain's CDR3 is CASSTRQTQETQYF. CDR3 nucleotides: TGTGCCAGTAGTACGCGACAGACCCAAGAGACCCAGTACTTC.

The V gene is TRBV27, the J gene TRBJ2-7; D gene unclear. CDR3 length: 14 residues. Trimming took 8 bases from V and 0 from J, leaving 14 bases between them. In germline, CDR1 is MNHEY, CDR2 SMNVEV (reference sequence). Here the CDR3 DNA reads TGTGCCAGCTCTCTTCAGCCGAGCTCCTACGAGCAGTACTTC. As protein: CASSLQPSSYEQYF.

This clone was observed a handful of times. The V and J genes are TRBV7-2 and TRBJ1-1; tentatively, D is TRBD1 (5 bases). The CDR3 runs to 15 residues. Germline loops: CDR1 SGHTA, CDR2 FQGNSA. Trimming took off 3 bases at V and 4 bases at J, with 15 bases between the two ends. CDR3 amino acids: CASSFSFRVITEAFF. In DNA form, the CDR3 reads TGTGCCAGCAGCTTTTCTTTCAGGGTAATCACTGAAGCTTTCTTT.

The chain joins TRBV28 to TRBJ2-7, with D perhaps assigned TRBD1 or TRBD2 (5 bases each). The V end lost 3 bases, the J end lost 2 bases, and 32 bases lay between the germline ends. This CDR3 spans 21 amino acids. Germline-derived CDR1 and CDR2 are MDHEN and SYDVKM. As DNA, the CDR3 is TGTGCCAGCAGTTTCGTGGGGAGTACGGGACGGGTTTTGGGTAGGGCCTACGAGCAGTACTTC. Protein: CASSFVGSTGRVLGRAYEQYF.

The V and J genes are TRBV20-1 and TRBJ2-2; 14 positions agree with TRBD2. The V gene's germline CDR1 is DFQATT and CDR2 SNEGSKA (reference sequence). V shed 3 bases, J shed 7 bases, and the junction held 4 bases outside the gene matches. The CDR3 contains 15 residues. The CDR3 DNA sequence: TGCAGTGCTAGTCTGGGACTAGCGGGAGTCGGGGAGCTGTTTTTT. Protein sequence: CSASLGLAGVGELFF.

This clone was seen just once. In DNA form, the CDR3 reads TGTGCCAGCAGCTATGGACAGTACGAGCAGTACTTC. As protein: CASSYGQYEQYF. The V gene is TRBV5-8, the J gene TRBJ2-7; D is perhaps TRBD1 (6 bases). Germline CDR1 SGHTS, CDR2 YDEGEE. This CDR3 has 12 amino acids. Trimming pared 3 bases from V and 4 bases from J, leaving 8 bases between.

The gene calls are TRBV19 and TRBJ2-1; 8 bases match TRBD2. V gave up 6 bases and J gave up 4 bases; unmatched junction bases: 8. This CDR3 has 15 residues. Germline V gene sequence: CDR1 LNHDA, CDR2 SQIVND (reference sequence). CDR3 sequence (DNA): TGTGCCAGTAGCCTTCAGCGGGGGCCTTACAATGAGCAGTTCTTC. Amino acid sequence: CASSLQRGPYNEQFF.

The genes are TRBV19 and TRBJ1-3; D not resolved. Trimming removed 7 bases at V and 0 bases at J, with 16 bases between. Germline values: CDR1 LNHDA, CDR2 SQIVND (reference sequence). The CDR3 totals 16 residues. In DNA, the CDR3 is TGTGCCAGTACCCCCGGAAGGTTAGGCTCTGGAAACACCATATATTTT. It specifies CASTPGRLGSGNTIYF.

This chain joins TRBV7-2 and TRBJ2-7; 8 positions match TRBD2. Germline CDR1 and CDR2: SGHTA and FQGNSA. J lost 0 bases, V lost 5 bases, and 9 bases had no gene match. The CDR3 is 16 amino acids. CDR3 bases: TGTGCCAGCAGCCGTTCCGCGGGAGGTCGCTCCTACGAGCAGTACTTC. Translation: CASSRSAGGRSYEQYF.

The chain has TRBV28 and TRBJ1-4, with 9 nucleotides matching TRBD1. There are 13 residues in the CDR3. With V trimmed by 3 bases and J by 8 bases, 1 base remained unmatched. Per the germline V gene, CDR1 is MDHEN and CDR2 is SYDVKM. CDR3 coding DNA: TGTGCCAGCAGTTTTGGACAGGGGGAAAAACTGTTTTTT. Encoded protein: CASSFGQGEKLFF.

This sequence joins TRBV20-1 and TRBJ2-7; maybe TRBD2 (6 bases). Germline CDR1 and CDR2: DFQATT and SNEGSKA (reference sequence). The CDR3 extends over 11 amino acids. For the CDR3, the DNA is TGCAGGCCCTCGGGGGTCAGCGAGCAGTACTTC. It is translated as CRPSGVSEQYF.

This clone occurred a few times. The chain employs TRBV6-5 and TRBJ1-6, with 7 bases that match TRBD1. Looked up from germline, CDR1 is MNHEY and CDR2 is SVGAGI. This CDR3 has 12 amino acids. V dropped 10 bases and J dropped 7; count of bases not matched to a gene: 4. The chain's CDR3 is CATSGGNSPLHF. DNA for the CDR3: TGTGCCACCTCAGGGGGAAATTCACCCCTCCACTTT.

The V and J genes are TRBV21-1 and TRBJ2-1; no check of the table's D call, TRBD2, against the DNA was made. TRBV21-1 is recorded as a pseudogene. The CDR3 has 17 amino acids. This CDR3 is CASSKEGAGGPSNEQFF. The DNA for the CDR3 is TGTGCCAGCAGCAAAGAGGGGGCGGGAGGGCCCTCGAATGAGCAGTTCTTC.

This clone came up a few times. The rearrangement joins TRBV5-3 to TRBJ1-2; D is uncertain. TRBV5-3 belongs to the ORF category, with a function that is uncertain. Trimming removed 4 bases from V and 8 bases from J, with 12 bases in between. CDR3 length equals 12 residues. The CDR3 spells CARSPGPAGYTF. For the CDR3, the DNA is TGTGCCAGAAGCCCCGGACCTGCGGGCTACACCTTC.